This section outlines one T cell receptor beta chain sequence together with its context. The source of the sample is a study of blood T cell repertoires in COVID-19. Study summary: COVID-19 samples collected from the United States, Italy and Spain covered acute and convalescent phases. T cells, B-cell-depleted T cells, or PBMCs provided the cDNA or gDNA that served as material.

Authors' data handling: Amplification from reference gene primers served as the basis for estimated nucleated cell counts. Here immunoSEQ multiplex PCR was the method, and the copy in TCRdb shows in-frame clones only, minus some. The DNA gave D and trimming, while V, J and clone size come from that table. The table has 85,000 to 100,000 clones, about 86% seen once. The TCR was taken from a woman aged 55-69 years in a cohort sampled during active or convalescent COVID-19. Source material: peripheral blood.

The CDR3 is CASSRLTGNEQYF. The CDR3 DNA reads TGTGCCAGCAGCCGACTGACAGGGAACGAGCAGTACTTC. This chain joins TRBV11-2 and TRBJ2-7; 7 bases map to TRBD1. The germline CDR1 and CDR2 sequences are SGHAT and FQNNGV. J gave up 5 bases and V 5 bases, and 6 bases lay outside the gene matches. The CDR3 has 13 residues.